The clone carrying this TCR beta chain was counted only a few times. The sample originates from a study of blood T cell repertoires in COVID-19. Study-wide background: T cells, B-cell-depleted T cells, or PBMCs supplied cDNA or gDNA.

The CDR3 loop spans 15 amino acids. Germline V gene lookup returns CDR1 LNHDA and CDR2 SQIVND (reference sequence). With 4 bases clipped from V and 5 bases from J, the junction kept 8 bases outside the gene matches. Generated by immunoSEQ multiplex PCR, the TCRdb table keeps only in-frame clones and is missing some. The table includes tens of thousands of clones, roughly 84% detected once. V usage is TRBV19 and J usage is TRBJ2-1; the match to TRBD1 covers 7 bases. This clonotype originated in an elderly woman with active or convalescent COVID-19. Sample: peripheral blood. CDR3 amino acids: CASSTGTDVHNEQFF. In DNA, the CDR3 is TGTGCCAGTAGTACCGGGACAGATGTTCACAATGAGCAGTTCTTC.